Listed here is a single TCR beta chain. Its antigen specificity is not known. No much larger clone is present one base from it, and per-base qualities are unavailable. This sample stems from a study of T cell responses to AZD1222 COVID-19 vaccine (TCRdb year 2021). For context, the study as a whole: TCR sequencing was performed for approximately 240 trial participants, of whom about 210 were given two doses of AZD1222 and around 25 were given two doses of MenACWY control vaccine. Trial participants were enrolled into age subgroups of 18-55, 56-69 and 70-plus years, which contained about 150, 28 and 57 TCR-sequenced participants, respectively.

According to the study, the label for this sample's time point signals: baseline before first vaccination. This sample's treatment or condition label indicates: meningococcal conjugate vaccine given as trial control. Samples from vaccinated people were obtained from the UK trials COV001 and COV002, which included a single-blind randomized controlled phase 2/3 trial of AZD1222 (ChAdOx1 nCoV-19) in healthy adults. For TCRbeta chain sequencing, PBMC samples were collected from trial participants at day 0 and at day 28 after the second dose. The CDR3 regions of human TCRbeta chains were subjected to immunosequencing. Turning to the authors' computational methods: Repertoire TCRs were checked for matches against a reference library of SARS-CoV-2-specific TCRs that had been generated using the MIRA antigen-specificity platform. Breadth was defined as the fraction of unique TCRs that were SARS-CoV-2-associated. Depth was defined as the fraction of total T cells that were SARS-CoV-2-associated. Using the MIRA data, each spike-specific TCR was mapped to the spike region that the TCR reacts to and placed in a CD4 or CD8 class. Log10-transformed breadth and depth values were compared by one-way ANOVA with Sidak's multiple comparisons tests. TCRdb stores this immuneACCESS table with in-frame sequences only. Part of the clones is absent; in the studies checked, under half of the shortfall reflects unresolved V genes, and no reason is known for the rest. The V and J calls and clone size were taken over from that table, and D and trimming were inferred from the DNA. A total of around 100,000 clones appear in this sample, around 87% of them only once. The ten largest clones take up 4% to 4.5% of the sample.

CDR1 is given as MNHEY and CDR2 as SVGAGI, both from the germline V gene. The trim is 1 base for V and 0 bases for J, with a gap of 6 bases between the germline ends. There are 14 amino acids in the CDR3, from cysteine to phenylalanine inclusive. The entry retains the CDR3 DNA only, 42 bases that are in frame from base 1. Broad study findings and their caveats: The vaccine-associated CD4 TCRs covered the entire spike protein, and the dominant responses fell in regions 160-218 and 743-854. Most participants were white British and females outnumbered males, and the authors suggested that clonal diversity may have been underestimated. The 56-69-year group was small, and its depth increase did not reach significance, likely because of low power. Epitopes outside the regions mutated in the B.1.351 and B.1.1.7 variants were reportedly recognized by nearly half of the unique spike-specific TCRs. A significant rise in spike-specific TCR breadth and depth was observed after two AZD1222 doses relative to day 0 and relative to MenACWY recipients. Because no day 14 peak-response samples were available, the repertoires could be characterized only after the peak T cell response. Only a handful of AZD1222 recipients were SARS-CoV-2 seropositive at baseline, limiting conclusions about previously exposed vaccinees.

Recombination linked TRBV6-5 to TRBJ1-2; no D gene is confidently identified. The clonotype comes from an adult in good health. This specimen was peripheral blood, taken on day 0 of MenACWY control vaccination. The CDR3 is CASSYLEANYGYTF. The nucleotides read TGTGCCAGCAGTTACTTGGAGGCTAACTATGGCTACACCTTC.